These T cell receptor beta chains were read from a single sample in a study of T cell responses to AZD1222 COVID-19 vaccine. Measured with immunoSEQ multiplex PCR; TCRdb has only the in-frame clones, and not every one. The data contain about 93,000 clones, over 75% of them singletons. Source: peripheral blood, taken 28 days after the second AZD1222 dose. The receptors were sampled from an adult who received the AZD1222 COVID-19 vaccine. Each CDR3 is given with its conserved first and last residue. The D gene is left open where the match is weak. Rows give clone size only sometimes, using once, few, many, or a class for an expanded clone.

CDR3aa | CDR3nt | j_gene | abundance | d_gene | v_gene
CASSYTGGIYEQYF | TGTGCCAGCAGTTACACAGGGGGCATCTACGAGCAGTACTTC | TRBJ2-7 | . | TRBD1 | TRBV6-5
CASSVSSLNTEAFF | TGTGCCAGCAGCGTTAGCAGCCTCAACACTGAAGCTTTCTTT | TRBJ1-1 | . | . | TRBV9
CASSLDIRGTEAFF | TGTGCCAGCAGTTTAGATATTCGGGGCACTGAAGCTTTCTTT | TRBJ1-1 | . | . | TRBV6-5
CASSQDRLQPQHF | TGTGCCAGCAGCCAAGACCGGCTTCAGCCCCAGCATTTT | TRBJ1-5 | . | . | TRBV3-1/TRBV3-2
CASSYGPDNSPLHF | TGTGCCAGCAGTTATGGACCTGATAATTCACCCCTCCACTTT | TRBJ1-6 | . | . | TRBV6-5
CASRAYNEQFF | TGTGCCAGTCGGGCCTACAATGAGCAGTTCTTC | TRBJ2-1 | . | . | TRBV5-6
CASSLSLAGEGEQYF | TGCGCCAGCAGCTTGTCGCTAGCGGGAGAAGGCGAGCAGTACTTC | TRBJ2-7 | . | TRBD2 | TRBV5-1
CASSAGEFDTQYF | TGTGCCAGCAGCGCGGGGGAATTCGATACGCAGTATTTT | TRBJ2-3 | . | TRBD2 | TRBV7-3
CASSLILADRDTQYF | TGTGCCAGCAGTTTAATCCTAGCGGATAGGGATACGCAGTATTTT | TRBJ2-3 | . | TRBD2 | TRBV27
CSVEPQTGGNEQFF | TGCAGCGTTGAGCCTCAGACAGGCGGCAATGAGCAGTTCTTC | TRBJ2-1 | . | . | TRBV29-1
CASSSQTGELFF | TGTGCCAGCAGCTCCCAAACCGGGGAGCTGTTTTTT | TRBJ2-2 | . | . | TRBV11-3
CASKLTPGETQYF | TGTGCCAGCAAACTGACGCCAGGGGAGACCCAGTACTTC | TRBJ2-5 | . | . | TRBV2
CASSDGSASYNEQFF | TGTGCCAGCAGTGACGGGAGTGCCTCCTACAATGAGCAGTTCTTC | TRBJ2-1 | . | . | TRBV6-4
CASSYGRESETQYF | TGTGCCAGCAGTTATGGTCGGGAGTCAGAGACCCAGTACTTC | TRBJ2-5 | . | . | TRBV6-2/TRBV6-3
CASSLSPRETQYF | TGTGCCAGCAGCTTATCCCCGCGGGAGACCCAGTACTTC | TRBJ2-5 | . | . | TRBV7-3
CASSYGTRLFF | TGTGCCAGCAGTTATGGGACCCGGTTGTTCTTC | TRBJ2-1 | few | . | TRBV27
CASSYRDNSPLHF | TGTGCCAGCAGTTACAGGGATAATTCACCCCTCCACTTT | TRBJ1-6 | medium-sized | . | TRBV6-2/TRBV6-3
CASSQDPNTGELFF | TGTGCCAGCAGCCAAGATCCGAACACCGGGGAGCTGTTTTTT | TRBJ2-2 | . | . | TRBV3-1/TRBV3-2
CATSGTSPYNEQFF | TGTGCCACCTCCGGGACCTCACCCTACAATGAGCAGTTCTTC | TRBJ2-1 | few | . | TRBV24-1
CASSDGGTQYF | TGCGCCAGCAGTGATGGAGGTACGCAGTATTTT | TRBJ2-3 | . | . | TRBV10-1
CASNRALAGDTQYF | TGCGCCAGCAACCGGGCACTAGCGGGAGATACGCAGTATTTT | TRBJ2-3 | . | TRBD2 | TRBV5-1
CASTITESSGGYTF | TGCGCCAGCACTATAACAGAGTCTTCTGGCGGCTACACCTTC | TRBJ1-2 | . | . | TRBV5-1
CASSVQGDEQFF | TGTGCCAGCAGTGTACAGGGCGATGAGCAGTTCTTC | TRBJ2-1 | few | . | TRBV2